This TCR beta chain was sequenced for a study of yellow fever vaccine responses in identical twins. V lost 10 bases and J lost 0, with 16 bases in between. Germline V lookup: CDR1 LNHNV, CDR2 YYDKDF (reference sequence). This CDR3 region has 15 residues. TCRdb processed the RT-PCR reads anew with MiXCR; each CDR3 protein has one entry. The sample lists 15,000 or so distinct CDR3 sequences; around 83% were seen once. This sequence joins TRBV15 and TRBJ2-4, with D tentatively TRBD2 (6 bases). This clonotype was obtained from a woman aged 18-35 years who received the yellow fever vaccine. The sequences come from T cells from blood (PBMCs), unsorted or a sorted subset (not recorded which), collected before or after yellow fever vaccination (not recorded which). In DNA form, the CDR3 reads TGTGCCAGCCTCCGGCAGGGACTAGCCAAAAACATTCAGTACTTC. Translating gives CASLRQGLAKNIQYF.